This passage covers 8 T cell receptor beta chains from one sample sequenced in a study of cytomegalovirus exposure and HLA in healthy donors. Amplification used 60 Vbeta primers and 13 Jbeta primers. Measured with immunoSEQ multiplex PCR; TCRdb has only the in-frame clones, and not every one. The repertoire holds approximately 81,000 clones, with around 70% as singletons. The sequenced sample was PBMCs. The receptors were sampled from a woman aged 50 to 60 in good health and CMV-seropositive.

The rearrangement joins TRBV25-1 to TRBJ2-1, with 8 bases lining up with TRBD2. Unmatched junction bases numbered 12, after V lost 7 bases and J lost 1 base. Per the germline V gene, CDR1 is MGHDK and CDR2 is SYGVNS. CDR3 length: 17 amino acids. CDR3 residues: CASKSSSGQPSYNEQFF. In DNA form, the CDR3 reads TGTGCCAGCAAATCATCTAGCGGGCAACCTTCCTACAATGAGCAGTTCTTC. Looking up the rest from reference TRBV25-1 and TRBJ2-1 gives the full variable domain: EADIYQTPRYLVIGTGKKITLECSQTMGHDKMYWYQQDPGMELHLIHYSYGVNSTEKGDLSSESTVSRIRTEHFPLTLESARPSHTSQYLCASKSSSGQPSYNEQFFGPGTRLTVL.

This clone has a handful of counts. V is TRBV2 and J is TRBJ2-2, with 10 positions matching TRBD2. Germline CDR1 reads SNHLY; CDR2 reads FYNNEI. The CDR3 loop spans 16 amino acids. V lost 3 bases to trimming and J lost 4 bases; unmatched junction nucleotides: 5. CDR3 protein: CASSEKREGPTGELFF. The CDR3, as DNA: TGTGCCAGCAGTGAGAAGCGGGAGGGACCCACCGGGGAGCTGTTTTTT.

The CDR3 region has the DNA TGCAGCGTCGAGGGCTCTGGGACATGGGATGGCTACACCTTC. It translates to CSVEGSGTWDGYTF. V and J are TRBV29-1 and TRBJ1-2; possibly TRBD1 for D (6 bases). Germline values: CDR1 SQVTM, CDR2 ANQGSEA. The ends were cut back, 6 bases at V and 6 bases at J, with 20 bases in the middle. This CDR3 region has 14 residues.

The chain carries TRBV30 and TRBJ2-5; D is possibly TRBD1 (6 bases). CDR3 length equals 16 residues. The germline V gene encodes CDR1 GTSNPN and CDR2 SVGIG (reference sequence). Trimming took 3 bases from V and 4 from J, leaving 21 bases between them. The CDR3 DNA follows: TGTGCCTGGAGGAAGGGGGTAACACTAGACCCAGAGACCCAGTACTTC. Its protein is CAWRKGVTLDPETQYF.

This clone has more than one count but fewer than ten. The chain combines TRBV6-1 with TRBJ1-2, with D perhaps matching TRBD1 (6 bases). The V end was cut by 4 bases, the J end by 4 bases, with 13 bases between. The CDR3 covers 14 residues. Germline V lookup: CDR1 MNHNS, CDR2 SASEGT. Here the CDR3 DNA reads TGTGCCAGCAGTGTTCTACAGGGATCCTATGGCTACACCTTC. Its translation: CASSVLQGSYGYTF.

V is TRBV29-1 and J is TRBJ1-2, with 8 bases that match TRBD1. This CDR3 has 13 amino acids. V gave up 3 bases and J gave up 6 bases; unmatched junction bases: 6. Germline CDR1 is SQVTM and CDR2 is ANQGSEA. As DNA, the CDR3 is TGCAGCGTTGAGCCGGACAGGGAGGATGGCTACACCTTC. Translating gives CSVEPDREDGYTF.

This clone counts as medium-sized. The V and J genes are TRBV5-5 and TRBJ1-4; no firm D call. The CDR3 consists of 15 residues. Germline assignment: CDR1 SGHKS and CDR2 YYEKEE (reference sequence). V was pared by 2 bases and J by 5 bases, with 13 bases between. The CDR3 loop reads CASSLHQLGNEKLFF. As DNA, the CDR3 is TGTGCCAGCAGCTTACACCAACTAGGGAATGAAAAACTGTTTTTT.

CDR3: CASSYGGDNSPLHF. The CDR3 nucleotides read TGTGCCAGCAGTTACGGGGGCGACAATTCACCCCTCCACTTT. This chain uses TRBV6-5 with TRBJ1-6; possible D gene TRBD1, 6 bases. V was clipped by 2 bases and J by 7 bases, with 9 bases between them. The CDR3 runs to 14 residues. Germline CDR1 reads MNHEY; CDR2 reads SVGAGI.